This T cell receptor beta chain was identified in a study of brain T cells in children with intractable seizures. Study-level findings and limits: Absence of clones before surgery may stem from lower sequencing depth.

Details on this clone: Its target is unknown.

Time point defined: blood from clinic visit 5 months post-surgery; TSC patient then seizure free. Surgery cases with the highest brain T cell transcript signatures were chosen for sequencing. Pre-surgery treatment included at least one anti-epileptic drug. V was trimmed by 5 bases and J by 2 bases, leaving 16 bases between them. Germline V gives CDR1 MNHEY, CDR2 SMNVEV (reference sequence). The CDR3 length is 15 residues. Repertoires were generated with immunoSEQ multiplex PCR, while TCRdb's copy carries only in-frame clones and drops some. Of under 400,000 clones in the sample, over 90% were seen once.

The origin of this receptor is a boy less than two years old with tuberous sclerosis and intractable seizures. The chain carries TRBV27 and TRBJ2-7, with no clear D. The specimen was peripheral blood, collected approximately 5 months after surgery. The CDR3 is CASSVGWSQPYEQYF. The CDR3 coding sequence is TGTGCCAGCAGTGTGGGTTGGAGCCAACCCTACGAGCAGTACTTC.